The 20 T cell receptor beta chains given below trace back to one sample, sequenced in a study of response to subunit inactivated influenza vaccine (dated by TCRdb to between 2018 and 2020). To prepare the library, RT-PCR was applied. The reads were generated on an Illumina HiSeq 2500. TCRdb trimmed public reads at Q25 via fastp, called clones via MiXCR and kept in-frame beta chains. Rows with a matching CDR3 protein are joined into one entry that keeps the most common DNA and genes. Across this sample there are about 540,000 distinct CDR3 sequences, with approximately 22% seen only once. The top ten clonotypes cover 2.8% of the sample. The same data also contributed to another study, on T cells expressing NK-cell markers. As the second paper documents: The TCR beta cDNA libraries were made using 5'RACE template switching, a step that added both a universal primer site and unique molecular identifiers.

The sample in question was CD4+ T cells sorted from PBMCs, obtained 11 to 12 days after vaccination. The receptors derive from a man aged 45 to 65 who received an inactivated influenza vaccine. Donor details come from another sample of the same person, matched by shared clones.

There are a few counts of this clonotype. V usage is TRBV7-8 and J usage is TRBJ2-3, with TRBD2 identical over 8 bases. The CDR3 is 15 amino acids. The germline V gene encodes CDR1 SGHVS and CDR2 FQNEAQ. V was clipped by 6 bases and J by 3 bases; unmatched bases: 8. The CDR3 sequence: CASRSSGSFTDTQYF. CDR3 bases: TGTGCCAGCAGGTCCAGCGGGAGTTTTACAGATACGCAGTATTTT.

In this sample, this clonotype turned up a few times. DNA of the CDR3: TGTGCCAGCAGCAAGACTAGCGGGAACTACAATGAGCAGTTCTTC. It encodes CASSKTSGNYNEQFF. This chain joins TRBV7-3 and TRBJ2-1; TRBD2 matches at 11 bases. V lost 5 bases to trimming and J lost 3 bases; unmatched junction nucleotides: 3. Germline CDR1 reads SGHTA; CDR2 reads FQGTGA. This CDR3 has 15 amino acids.

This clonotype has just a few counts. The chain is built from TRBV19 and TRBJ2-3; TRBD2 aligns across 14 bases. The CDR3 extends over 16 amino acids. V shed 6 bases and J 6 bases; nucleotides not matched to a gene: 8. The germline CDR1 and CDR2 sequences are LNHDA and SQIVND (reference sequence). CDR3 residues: CASSRLAGGPSDTQYF. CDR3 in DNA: TGTGCCAGTAGCAGACTAGCGGGGGGGCCGTCGGATACGCAGTATTTT.

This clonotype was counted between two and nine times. The CDR3 DNA reads as TGTGCCAGCAGCTTATCCGGACAGATCAATCAGCCCCAGCATTTT. This gives the protein CASSLSGQINQPQHF. The chain carries TRBV7-9 and TRBJ1-5; D perhaps matches TRBD1 (6 bases). V gave up 2 bases and J gave up 3 bases, with 11 bases separating them. Germline V gene sequence: CDR1 SEHNR, CDR2 FQNEAQ (reference sequence). There are 15 residues in the CDR3.

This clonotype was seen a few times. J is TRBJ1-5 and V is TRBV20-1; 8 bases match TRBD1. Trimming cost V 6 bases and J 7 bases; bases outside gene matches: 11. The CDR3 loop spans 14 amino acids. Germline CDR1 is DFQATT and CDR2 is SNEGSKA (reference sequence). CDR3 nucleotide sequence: TGCAGTGCAAGGACAGGGCCGGCAGGACAGCCCCAGCATTTT. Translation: CSARTGPAGQPQHF.

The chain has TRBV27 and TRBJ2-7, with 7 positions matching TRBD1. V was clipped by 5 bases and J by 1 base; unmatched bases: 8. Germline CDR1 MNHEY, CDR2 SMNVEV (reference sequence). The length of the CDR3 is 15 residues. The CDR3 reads CASSLTGTDSYEQYF. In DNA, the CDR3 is TGTGCCAGCAGTCTCACCGGGACAGATTCCTACGAGCAGTACTTC.

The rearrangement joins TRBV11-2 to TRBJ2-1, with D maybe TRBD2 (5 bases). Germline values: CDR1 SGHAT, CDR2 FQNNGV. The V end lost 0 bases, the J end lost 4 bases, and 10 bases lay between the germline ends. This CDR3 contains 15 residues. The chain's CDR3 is CASSLDLDLYNEQFF. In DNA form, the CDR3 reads TGTGCCAGCAGCTTAGATCTGGACTTATACAATGAGCAGTTCTTC.

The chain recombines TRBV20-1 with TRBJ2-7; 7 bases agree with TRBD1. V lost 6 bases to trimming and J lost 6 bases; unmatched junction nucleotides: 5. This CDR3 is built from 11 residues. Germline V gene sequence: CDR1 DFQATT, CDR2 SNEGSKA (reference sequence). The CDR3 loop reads CSASQGPEQYF. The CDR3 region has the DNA TGCAGTGCCTCACAGGGGCCCGAGCAGTACTTC.

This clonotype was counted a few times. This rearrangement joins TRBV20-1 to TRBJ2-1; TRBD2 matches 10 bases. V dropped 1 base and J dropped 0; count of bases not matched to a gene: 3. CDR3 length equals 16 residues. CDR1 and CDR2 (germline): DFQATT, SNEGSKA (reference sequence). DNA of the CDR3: TGCAGTGCTAGAGTTCCTAGCGGGAGCTCCTACAATGAGCAGTTCTTC. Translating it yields CSARVPSGSSYNEQFF.

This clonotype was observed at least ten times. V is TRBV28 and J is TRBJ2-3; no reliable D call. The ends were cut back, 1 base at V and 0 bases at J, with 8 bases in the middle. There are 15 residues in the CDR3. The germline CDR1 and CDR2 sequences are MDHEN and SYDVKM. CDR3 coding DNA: TGTGCCAGCAGTTTATTCGGCAGTAGCACAGATACGCAGTATTTT. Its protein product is CASSLFGSSTDTQYF.

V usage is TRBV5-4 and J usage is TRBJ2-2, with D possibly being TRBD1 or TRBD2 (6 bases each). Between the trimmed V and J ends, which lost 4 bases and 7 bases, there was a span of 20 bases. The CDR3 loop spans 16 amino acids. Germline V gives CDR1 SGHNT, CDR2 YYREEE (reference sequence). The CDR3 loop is CASSRTGTGEGGELFF. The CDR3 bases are TGTGCCAGCAGCAGAACAGGGACTGGGGAAGGCGGGGAGCTGTTTTTT.

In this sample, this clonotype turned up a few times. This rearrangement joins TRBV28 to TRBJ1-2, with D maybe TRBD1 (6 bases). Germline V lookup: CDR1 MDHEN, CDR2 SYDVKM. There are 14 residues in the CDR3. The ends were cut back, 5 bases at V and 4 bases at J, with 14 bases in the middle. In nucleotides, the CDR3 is TGTGCCAGCAGTCCCGGACAGAGGATCTATGGCTACACCTTC. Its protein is CASSPGQRIYGYTF.

The CDR3 bases are TGTGCCAGCAGCGTAGCTCAGGGGGCTTACAATGAGCAGTTCTTC. Translating gives CASSVAQGAYNEQFF. The rearrangement links TRBV9 to TRBJ2-1, with 8 nucleotides matching TRBD1. The CDR3 consists of 15 residues. Trimming took 0 bases from V and 4 from J; bases not matched to a gene: 3. Looked up from germline, CDR1 is SGDLS and CDR2 is YYNGEE.

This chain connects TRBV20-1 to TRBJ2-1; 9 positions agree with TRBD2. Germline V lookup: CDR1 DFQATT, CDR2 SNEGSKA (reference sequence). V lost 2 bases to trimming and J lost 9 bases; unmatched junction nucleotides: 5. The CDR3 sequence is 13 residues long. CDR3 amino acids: CSARRVAGVEQFF. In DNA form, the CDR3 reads TGCAGTGCTAGACGGGTAGCGGGAGTTGAGCAGTTCTTC.

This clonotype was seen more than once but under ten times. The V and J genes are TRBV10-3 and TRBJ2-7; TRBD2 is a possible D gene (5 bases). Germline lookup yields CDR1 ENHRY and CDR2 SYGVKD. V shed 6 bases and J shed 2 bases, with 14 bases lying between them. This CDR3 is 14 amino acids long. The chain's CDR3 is CAIRQSGKAYEQYF. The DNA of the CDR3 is TGTGCCATCAGACAAAGCGGAAAAGCCTACGAGCAGTACTTC.

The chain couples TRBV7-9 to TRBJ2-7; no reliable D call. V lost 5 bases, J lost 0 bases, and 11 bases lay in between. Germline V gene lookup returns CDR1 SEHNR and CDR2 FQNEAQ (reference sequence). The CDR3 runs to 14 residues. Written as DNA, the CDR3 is TGTGCCAGCAGCCCTGAGTTCCTCTCCTACGAGCAGTACTTC. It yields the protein CASSPEFLSYEQYF.

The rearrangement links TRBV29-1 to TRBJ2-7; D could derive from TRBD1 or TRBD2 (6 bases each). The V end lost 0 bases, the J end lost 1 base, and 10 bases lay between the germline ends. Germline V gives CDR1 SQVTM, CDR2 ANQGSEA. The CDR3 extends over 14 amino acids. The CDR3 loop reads CSVEDRGRSYEQYF. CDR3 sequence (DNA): TGCAGCGTTGAAGATAGGGGGAGGTCCTACGAGCAGTACTTC.

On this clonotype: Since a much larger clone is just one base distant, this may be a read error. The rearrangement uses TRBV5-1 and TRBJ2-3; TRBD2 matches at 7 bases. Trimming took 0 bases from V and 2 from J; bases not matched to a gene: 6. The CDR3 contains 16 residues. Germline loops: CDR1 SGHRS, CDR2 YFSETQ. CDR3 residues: CASSLALSGATDTQYF. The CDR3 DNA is TGCGCCAGCAGCTTGGCCCTCAGCGGGGCCACAGATACGCAGTATTTT.

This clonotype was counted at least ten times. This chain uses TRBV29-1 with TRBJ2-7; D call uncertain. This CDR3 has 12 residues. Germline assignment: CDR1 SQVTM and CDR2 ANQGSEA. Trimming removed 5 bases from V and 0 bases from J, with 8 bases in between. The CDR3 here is CSVMDGSYEQYF. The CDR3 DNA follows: TGCAGCGTTATGGACGGCTCCTACGAGCAGTACTTC.

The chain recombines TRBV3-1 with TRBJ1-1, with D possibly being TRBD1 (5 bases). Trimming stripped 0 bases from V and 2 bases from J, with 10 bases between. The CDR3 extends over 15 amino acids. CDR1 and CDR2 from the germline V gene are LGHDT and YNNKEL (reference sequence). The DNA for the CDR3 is TGTGCCAGCAGCCAAGAAGGGACGATAAACACTGAAGCTTTCTTT. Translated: CASSQEGTINTEAFF.